These T cell receptor beta chains were read from a single sample in a study of cytomegalovirus exposure and HLA in healthy donors. Using immunoSEQ multiplex PCR, the repertoire was profiled, and TCRdb retains in-frame clones only, with some absent. The data show roughly 230,000 clones, about nine tenths seen once. Material for sequencing was PBMCs. The source of these receptors is a girl aged 2 to 10 in good health and CMV-seronegative. The CDR3 runs from the conserved cysteine through the conserved F or W. The D gene is left open where the match is weak. For some rows the clone size is stated as once, few or many, or as a class when expanded; others skip it.

D gene,J gene,CDR3 length,clone size,V gene,CDR3 protein,CDR3 DNA
NA,TRBJ1-5,13,NA,TRBV2,CASRRGRNQPQHF,TGTGCCAGCAGGAGAGGGCGCAATCAGCCCCAGCATTTT
NA,TRBJ1-1,13,NA,TRBV25-1,CASSEISGMRAFF,TGTGCCAGCAGTGAAATCTCGGGGATGCGAGCTTTCTTT
NA,TRBJ2-5,14,few,TRBV5-1,CASSLPRGQETQYF,TGCGCCAGCAGCTTACCCAGGGGCCAAGAGACCCAGTACTTC
TRBD2,TRBJ2-1,18,NA,TRBV12-5,CASALRASGGPTYNEQFF,TGTGCTAGTGCCCTAAGGGCTAGCGGGGGGCCAACCTACAATGAGCAGTTCTTC
TRBD2,TRBJ2-3,16,NA,TRBV5-1,CASSRGTSGSTDTQYF,TGCGCCAGCAGCCGAGGGACTAGCGGGAGCACAGATACGCAGTATTTT
TRBD2,TRBJ2-7,15,NA,TRBV14,CASSPTSGGAYEQYF,TGTGCCAGCAGCCCTACTAGCGGGGGTGCCTACGAGCAGTACTTC
NA,TRBJ1-2,12,NA,TRBV2,CASSDGNYGYTF,TGTGCCAGCAGTGACGGTAACTATGGCTACACCTTC
NA,TRBJ2-7,14,NA,TRBV5-1,CASSLLRVNYEQYF,TGCGCCAGCAGCCTCCTCCGGGTCAACTACGAGCAGTACTTC
NA,TRBJ1-1,14,NA,TRBV10-1,CASSGGPANTEAFF,TGCGCCAGCAGTGGCGGGCCTGCAAACACTGAAGCTTTCTTT
NA,TRBJ1-5,15,NA,TRBV2,CASSELVSGNQPQHF,TGTGCCAGCAGTGAACTCGTGTCGGGCAATCAGCCCCAGCATTTT
NA,TRBJ2-2,13,NA,TRBV9,CVSSERTAGELFF,TGTGTCAGCAGCGAAAGGACTGCCGGGGAGCTGTTTTTT
TRBD1,TRBJ2-7,15,NA,TRBV13,CASSPPDRGDYEQYF,TGTGCCAGCAGCCCCCCGGACAGGGGGGATTACGAGCAGTACTTC
NA,TRBJ1-1,17,NA,TRBV11-1,CASSLTGGIFMNTEAFF,TGTGCCAGCAGCTTAACGGGGGGAATCTTTATGAACACTGAAGCTTTCTTT
NA,TRBJ1-5,14,NA,TRBV28,CASSLGLRNQPQHF,TGTGCCAGCAGTTTAGGACTGCGCAATCAGCCCCAGCATTTT
NA,TRBJ1-2,13,NA,TRBV27,CASSASGPYGYTF,TGTGCCAGCAGTGCTTCAGGGCCATATGGCTACACCTTC
NA,TRBJ2-1,14,NA,TRBV21-1,CARCIAGEWNEQFF,TGTGCCAGATGCATAGCGGGAGAGTGGAATGAGCAGTTCTTC
NA,TRBJ1-1,15,NA,TRBV5-1,CASSLGGQFNTEAFF,TGCGCCAGCAGCTTGGGAGGACAGTTTAACACTGAAGCTTTCTTT
NA,TRBJ1-2,14,NA,TRBV25-1,CASSEGGVSYGYTF,TGTGCCAGCAGTGAAGGGGGCGTCAGCTATGGCTACACCTTC
TRBD2,TRBJ2-1,15,NA,TRBV7-9,CASSLWTSGGNEQFF,TGTGCCAGCAGCCTTTGGACTAGCGGGGGCAATGAGCAGTTCTTC
TRBD1,TRBJ1-1,14,NA,TRBV29-1,CSVAGQGAPPEAFF,TGCAGCGTCGCCGGACAGGGGGCGCCCCCTGAAGCTTTCTTT
NA,TRBJ1-2,14,NA,TRBV5-6,CASSGQGMSYGYTF,TGTGCCAGCAGCGGCCAGGGGATGAGCTATGGCTACACCTTC
TRBD1,TRBJ1-3,14,NA,TRBV6-6,CASSSGQGGNTIYF,TGTGCCAGCAGTTCTGGACAGGGTGGAAACACCATATATTTT
TRBD1,TRBJ2-1,15,NA,TRBV6-1,CASSATGGSLDEQFF,TGTGCCAGCAGTGCCACAGGGGGATCTTTAGATGAGCAGTTCTTC
TRBD1,TRBJ2-7,14,NA,TRBV19,CASSSGQGFWEQYF,TGTGCCAGTAGTTCGGGACAGGGCTTCTGGGAGCAGTACTTC
TRBD2,TRBJ2-7,15,few,TRBV6-5,CASSHPSGSSYEQYF,TGTGCCAGCAGCCACCCTAGCGGGAGCTCCTACGAGCAGTACTTC
NA,TRBJ2-2,14,NA,TRBV5-4,CASSLVENTGELFF,TGTGCCAGCAGCTTGGTAGAGAACACCGGGGAGCTGTTTTTT
NA,TRBJ1-1,16,NA,TRBV6-5,CASSYSKPGIINEAFF,TGTGCCAGCAGTTACTCTAAGCCAGGGATAATCAATGAAGCTTTCTTT
NA,TRBJ1-4,12,NA,TRBV4-1,CASSSRGEKLFF,TGCGCCAGCAGCTCCAGGGGAGAAAAACTGTTTTTT
TRBD2,TRBJ2-1,18,NA,TRBV12-5,CASGLVLGTSGGVDEQFF,TGTGCTAGTGGTTTGGTACTAGGGACTAGCGGGGGGGTGGATGAGCAGTTCTTC
NA,TRBJ1-2,9,NA,TRBV29-1,CSVGGGYTF,TGCAGCGTCGGGGGTGGCTACACCTTC
NA,TRBJ2-1,12,few,TRBV2,CARDPAVDEQFF,TGTGCCAGAGACCCCGCGGTTGATGAGCAGTTCTTC
NA,TRBJ1-1,16,NA,TRBV5-6,CASSFEQGGGLSEAFF,TGTGCCAGCAGCTTTGAGCAGGGAGGGGGGCTATCTGAAGCTTTCTTT
TRBD1,TRBJ2-7,14,NA,TRBV5-1,CASSTQGAEYEQYF,TGCGCCAGCAGCACACAGGGGGCGGAATACGAGCAGTACTTC
NA,TRBJ2-5,13,NA,TRBV5-4,CASSLIPSETQYF,TGTGCCAGCAGCTTGATTCCCTCAGAGACCCAGTACTTC